This T cell receptor (beta chain) was obtained from a study of OX40 agonist ivuxolimab in advanced cancers. Across the study: Ivuxolimab, an agonist antibody against OX40 (CD134), was given to patients.

CDR3 length: 13 residues. V lost 5 bases and J lost 6; bases outside the gene matches: 5. Germline assignment: CDR1 MNHEY and CDR2 SVGAGI. General observations from the study: The study observed clonal expansion of CD4+ and CD8+ blood T cells by week 6 at 0.1 to 3.0 mg/kg. Antigens targeted by the expanded peripheral T cells were not determined. In CD8+ T cells, expanded clones were on average more numerous than in CD4+.

Measured with immunoSEQ multiplex PCR; TCRdb has only the in-frame clones, and not every one. The sample consists of approximately 63,000 clones, more than 80% of them appearing once. On this clone: Its antigen is not identified.

The sequencing here drew on CD4+ or CD8+ T cells sorted from blood, taken in a trial of the OX40 agonist ivuxolimab. This clonotype was obtained from an adult with an advanced solid tumor such as melanoma, head and neck, liver or kidney cancer. The chain recombines TRBV6-5 with TRBJ1-2; TRBD1 matches at 8 bases. The CDR3: CASSPGQANGYTF. The CDR3 nucleotides read TGTGCCAGCAGTCCGGGACAGGCTAATGGCTACACCTTC.